This T cell receptor (beta chain) was profiled in a study of cytomegalovirus exposure and HLA in healthy donors. General study findings and limits: Earlier analysis looked at TCR beta V segments, and most were productive about 87% or about 30% of the time. TCR beta chains numbering 150 to 200 were designated cytomegalovirus-associated. In a later analysis, compared with equally common non-associated chains, HLA-associated beta chains were more expanded. V- and J-gene trimming of TCR beta was linked (in a later analysis) to a missense DCLRE1C variant.

On this clone: Its specificity is not known.

PCR used 60 Vbeta primers and 13 Jbeta primers. This table comes from immunoSEQ multiplex PCR, and its TCRdb copy is limited to in-frame clones, with some not included. The sample comprises about 40,000 clones, over 65% of which are singletons, and about 17% rests with the top ten. J gave up 7 bases and V 1 base, and 2 bases lay outside the gene matches. This CDR3 is built from 14 residues. Germline V gives CDR1 LNHNV, CDR2 YYDKDF (reference sequence). The sequenced sample was PBMCs. The receptor was isolated from a man aged 50-60 years in good health and CMV-seropositive. The chain carries TRBV15 and TRBJ2-2, with 8 bases lining up with TRBD1. The CDR3 loop reads CATSRGQGRGELFF. DNA for the CDR3: TGTGCCACCAGCAGAGGACAGGGGCGCGGGGAGCTGTTTTTT.